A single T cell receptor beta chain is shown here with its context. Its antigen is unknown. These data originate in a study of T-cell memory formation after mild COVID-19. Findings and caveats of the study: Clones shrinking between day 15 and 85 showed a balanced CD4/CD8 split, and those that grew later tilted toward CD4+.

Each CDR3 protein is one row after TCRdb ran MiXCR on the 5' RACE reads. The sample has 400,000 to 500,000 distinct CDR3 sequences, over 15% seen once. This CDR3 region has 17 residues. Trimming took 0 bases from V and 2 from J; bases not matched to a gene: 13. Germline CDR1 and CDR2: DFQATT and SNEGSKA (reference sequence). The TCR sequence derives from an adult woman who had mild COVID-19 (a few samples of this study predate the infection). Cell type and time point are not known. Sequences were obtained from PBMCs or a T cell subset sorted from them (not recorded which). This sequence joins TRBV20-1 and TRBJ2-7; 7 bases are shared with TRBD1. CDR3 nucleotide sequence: TGCAGTGCTAGAGAAACAGGGGCCGCGCCCAGTCCCTACGAGCAGTACTTC. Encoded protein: CSARETGAAPSPYEQYF.